This section outlines one T cell receptor (beta chain) sequence together with its context. The sample comes from a study of cytomegalovirus exposure and HLA in healthy donors. The PCR contained 60 Vbeta and 13 Jbeta primers. Sequencing was performed with immunoSEQ multiplex PCR; in TCRdb, only in-frame clones are kept and a portion is missing. The record lists about 170,000 clones, of which the ten most abundant hold about 0.8%. The sequencing input was PBMCs. This clonotype was sampled from a young woman in good health and CMV-seropositive.

CDR3 in amino acids: CASEVLGGPRGNEQFF. The CDR3 DNA reads as TGCGCCAGCGAAGTTCTTGGGGGACCCAGGGGGAATGAGCAGTTCTTC. This chain connects TRBV5-1 to TRBJ2-1, with 7 nucleotides matching TRBD1. V was clipped by 7 bases and J by 7 bases; unmatched bases: 17. In germline, CDR1 is SGHRS, CDR2 YFSETQ. The CDR3 covers 16 residues.